This TCR beta chain emerged from a study of vaccination and CD4 T cells after COVID-19. Treatment specified: roughly nine-day PBMC culture with coronavirus spike peptide pools or control peptides (ViraFEST assay). Those CD4+ T cells from the unexposed donor predate the COVID-19 pandemic (2011-2018). Negative selection was the method that isolated CD4+ T cells after 10 days of culture. Trimming shortened V by 4 bases and J by 7 bases, and 22 bases separated the two germline ends. The CDR3 sequence is 16 residues long. Germline CDR1 is WSHSY and CDR2 is SAAADI. The Oncomine TCR Beta short-read assay generated sequence data from the DNA of cultured CD4+ T cells. From cultured CD4+ T cells, genomic DNA was extracted. TCRdb used MiXCR to reprocess the PCR reads, holding one entry per CDR3 protein. This table holds more than 1,300 distinct CDR3 sequences, about 48% found once. This clonotype was counted only a few times. What it recognizes is unknown.

The receptor was isolated from a human donor in good health. The chain recombines TRBV10-2 with TRBJ1-1, with a tentative D call TRBD1 (6 bases). Sequenced: CD4+ T cells from blood, cultured in vitro. The CDR3 sequence: CASSVGWSDSLIEAFF. In DNA, the CDR3 is TGCGCCAGCAGTGTTGGCTGGTCGGACAGCCTGATTGAAGCTTTCTTT.